This TCR beta chain was captured by sequencing in a study of blood T cell repertoires in COVID-19. Study-level background: From the United States, Italy and Spain came samples of acute and convalescent COVID-19.

Recruitment covered about 25 US areas and drew participants whose ages spanned about 18 to 95 years. Participants' own reports of clinical history determined their cohort assignment. Trimming stripped 4 bases from V and 8 bases from J, with 13 bases between. The CDR3 is 13 amino acids. From germline, CDR1 is LNHDA and CDR2 SQIVND (reference sequence). Measured with immunoSEQ multiplex PCR; TCRdb has only the in-frame clones, and not every one. This sample has roughly 200,000 clones; more than 70% occur once, and the top ten carry around 6.2%. The chain has TRBV19 and TRBJ2-3; tentative D call: TRBD2 (5 bases). This sequence originates from a man aged 40-49 years who had recovered from COVID-19. The specimen sequenced was PBMCs or T cells enriched from blood (not recorded which). CDR3 in amino acids: CASSTQDGGTQYF. The CDR3 bases are TGTGCCAGTAGTACTCAGGACGGAGGTACGCAGTATTTT.